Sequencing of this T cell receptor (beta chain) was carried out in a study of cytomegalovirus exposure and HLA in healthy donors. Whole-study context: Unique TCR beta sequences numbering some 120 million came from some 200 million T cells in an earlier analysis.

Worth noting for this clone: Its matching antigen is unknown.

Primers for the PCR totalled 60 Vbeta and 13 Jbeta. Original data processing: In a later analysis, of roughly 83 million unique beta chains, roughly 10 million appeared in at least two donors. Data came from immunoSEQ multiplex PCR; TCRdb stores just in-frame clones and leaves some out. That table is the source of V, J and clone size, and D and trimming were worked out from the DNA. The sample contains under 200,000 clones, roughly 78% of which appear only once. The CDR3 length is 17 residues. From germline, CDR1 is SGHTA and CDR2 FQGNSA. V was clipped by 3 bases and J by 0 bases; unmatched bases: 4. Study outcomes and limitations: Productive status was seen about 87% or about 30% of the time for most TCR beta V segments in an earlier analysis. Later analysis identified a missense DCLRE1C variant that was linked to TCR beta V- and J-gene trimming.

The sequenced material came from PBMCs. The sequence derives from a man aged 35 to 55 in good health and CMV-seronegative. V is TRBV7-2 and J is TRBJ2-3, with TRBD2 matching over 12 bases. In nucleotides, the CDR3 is TGTGCCAGCAGCTTTATCGGGACTAGCGGGAGCACAGATACGCAGTATTTT. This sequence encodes CASSFIGTSGSTDTQYF. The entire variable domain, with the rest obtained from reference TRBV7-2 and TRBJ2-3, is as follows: GAGVSQSPSNKVTEKGKDVELRCDPISGHTALYWYRQSLGQGLEFLIYFQGNSAPDKSGLPSDRFSAERTGGSVSTLTIQRTQQEDSAVYLCASSFIGTSGSTDTQYFGPGTRLTVL.